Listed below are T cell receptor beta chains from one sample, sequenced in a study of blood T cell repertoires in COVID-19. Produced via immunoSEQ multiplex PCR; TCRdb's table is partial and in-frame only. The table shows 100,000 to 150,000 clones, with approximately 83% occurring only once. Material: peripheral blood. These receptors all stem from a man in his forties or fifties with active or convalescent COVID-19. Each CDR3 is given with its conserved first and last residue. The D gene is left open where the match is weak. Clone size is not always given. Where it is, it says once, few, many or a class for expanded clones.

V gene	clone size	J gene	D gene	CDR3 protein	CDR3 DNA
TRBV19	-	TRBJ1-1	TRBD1	CASSTDRDTEAFF	TGTGCCAGTTCAACGGACAGGGACACTGAAGCTTTCTTT
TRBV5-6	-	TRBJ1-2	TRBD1	CASSSVTGGGYGYTF	TGTGCCAGCAGCTCGGTGACAGGGGGCGGATATGGCTACACCTTC
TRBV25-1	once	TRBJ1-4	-	CASSDRGEGEKLFF	TGTGCCAGCAGTGACAGGGGAGAGGGTGAAAAACTGTTTTTT
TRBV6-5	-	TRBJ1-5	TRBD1	CASSYSGQANQPQHF	TGTGCCAGCAGTTACTCGGGACAGGCAAATCAGCCCCAGCATTTT
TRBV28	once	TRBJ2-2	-	CASGTTNTGELFF	TGTGCCAGCGGGACAACGAACACCGGGGAGCTGTTTTTT
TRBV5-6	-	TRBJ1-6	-	CASSFDFYDSPLHF	TGTGCCAGCAGCTTTGACTTTTACGATTCACCCCTCCACTTT
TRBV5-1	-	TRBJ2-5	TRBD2	CASSSGLAFSGTQYF	TGCGCCAGCAGTTCAGGACTAGCTTTTTCTGGGACCCAGTACTTC
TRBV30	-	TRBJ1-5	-	CAWSVERGQPQHF	TGTGCCTGGAGTGTAGAGAGGGGGCAGCCCCAGCATTTT
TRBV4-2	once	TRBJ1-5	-	CASSQGRGHQPQHF	TGTGCCAGCAGCCAAGGGAGAGGGCATCAGCCCCAGCATTTT
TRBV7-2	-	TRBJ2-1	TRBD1	CASSTTGQQYNEQFF	TGTGCCAGCAGCACGACGGGACAGCAATACAATGAGCAGTTCTTC
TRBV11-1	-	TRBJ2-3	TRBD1	CASSDRGRDTQYF	TGTGCCAGCAGCGACAGGGGACGGGATACGCAGTATTTT
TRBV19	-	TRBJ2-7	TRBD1	CASSTSPTGVHEQYF	TGTGCCAGTAGTACCTCCCCGACAGGGGTACACGAGCAGTACTTC
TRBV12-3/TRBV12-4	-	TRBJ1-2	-	CASGQILNYGYTF	TGTGCCAGCGGACAGATCCTTAACTATGGCTACACCTTC
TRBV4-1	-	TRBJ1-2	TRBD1	CASSHPGQGAFGYTF	TGCGCCAGCAGCCATCCCGGACAGGGGGCGTTTGGCTACACCTTC
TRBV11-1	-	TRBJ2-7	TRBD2	CATSLGGSYEQYF	TGTGCCACCTCCCTGGGGGGGAGCTACGAGCAGTACTTC
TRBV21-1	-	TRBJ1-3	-	CASKVGGRGNTIYF	TGTGCCAGCAAGGTAGGGGGCCGGGGAAACACCATATATTTT
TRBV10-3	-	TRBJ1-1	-	CAISDQGRGTEAFF	TGTGCCATCAGTGATCAGGGAAGAGGCACTGAAGCTTTCTTT
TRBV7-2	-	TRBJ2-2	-	CASSLARGTGELFF	TGTGCCAGCAGCTTAGCGCGAGGGACCGGGGAGCTGTTTTTT
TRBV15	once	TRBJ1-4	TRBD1	CATSNDDRGLNEKLFF	TGTGCCACCAGCAACGATGACAGGGGGCTAAATGAAAAACTGTTTTTT
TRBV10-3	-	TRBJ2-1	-	CAISAGGGEQFF	TGTGCCATCAGTGCTGGCGGGGGCGAGCAGTTCTTC
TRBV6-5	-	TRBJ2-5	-	CASARGSAGETQYF	TGTGCCAGCGCCCGGGGGTCTGCTGGGGAGACCCAGTACTTC
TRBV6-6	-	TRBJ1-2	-	CASKEQDSFGYGYTF	TGTGCCAGCAAAGAACAGGACAGTTTCGGCTATGGCTACACCTTC
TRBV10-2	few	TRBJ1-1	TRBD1	CASGTGGYNTEAFF	TGCGCCAGCGGCACAGGGGGATACAACACTGAAGCTTTCTTT
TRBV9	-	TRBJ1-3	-	CASSTSGSGAGNTIYF	TGTGCCAGCAGTACTAGCGGGTCAGGGGCGGGAAACACCATATATTTT
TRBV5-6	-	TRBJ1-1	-	CASSFTDSKMNTEAFF	TGTGCCAGCAGCTTCACGGACAGTAAGATGAACACTGAAGCTTTCTTT
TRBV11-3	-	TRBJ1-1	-	CASSLAGEYSEAFF	TGTGCCAGCAGCTTAGCCGGGGAGTATTCCGAAGCTTTCTTT
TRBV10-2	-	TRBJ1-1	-	CASSESGRGNTEAFF	TGCGCCAGCAGTGAGTCCGGAAGGGGGAACACTGAAGCTTTCTTT
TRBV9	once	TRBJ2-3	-	CASSVYPSSSTDTQYF	TGTGCCAGCAGCGTATATCCTAGTTCTAGCACAGATACGCAGTATTTT
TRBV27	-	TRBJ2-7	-	CASSLTVSYEQYF	TGTGCCAGCAGTTTAACAGTCTCCTACGAGCAGTACTTC
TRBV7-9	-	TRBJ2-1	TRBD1	CASSLGQGGYNEQFF	TGTGCCAGCAGCCTCGGACAGGGGGGCTACAATGAGCAGTTCTTC
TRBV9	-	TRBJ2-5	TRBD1	CASSVHTGTGVVETQYF	TGTGCCAGCAGCGTACATACCGGGACAGGGGTTGTCGAGACCCAGTACTTC
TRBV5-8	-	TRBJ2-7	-	CASSLFAFEPEQYF	TGTGCCAGCAGCTTGTTTGCGTTTGAGCCCGAGCAGTACTTC
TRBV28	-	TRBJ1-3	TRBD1	CASGTAGGTGNTIYF	TGTGCCAGCGGAACCGCAGGGGGTACTGGAAACACCATATATTTT
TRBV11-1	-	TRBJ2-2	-	CASSFSQGTGELFF	TGTGCCAGCAGCTTCAGTCAGGGCACCGGGGAGCTGTTTTTT
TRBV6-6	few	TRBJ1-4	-	CASISKGGDEKLFF	TGTGCCAGCATATCTAAGGGGGGGGATGAAAAACTGTTTTTT
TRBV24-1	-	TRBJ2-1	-	CATSDGKGDYNEQFF	TGTGCCACCAGTGATGGCAAGGGGGATTACAATGAGCAGTTCTTC
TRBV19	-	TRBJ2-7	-	CASSPPPWTDAYEQYF	TGTGCCAGTAGTCCTCCCCCTTGGACAGACGCCTACGAGCAGTACTTC
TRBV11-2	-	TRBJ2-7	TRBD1	CASSPPGQGFSEQYF	TGTGCCAGCAGCCCACCGGGACAGGGGTTCAGCGAGCAGTACTTC
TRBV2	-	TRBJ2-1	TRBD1	CASSVVDRESNEQFF	TGTGCCAGCAGTGTCGTGGACAGGGAGAGCAATGAGCAGTTCTTC
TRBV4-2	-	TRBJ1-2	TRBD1	CASSQDLKTGQIYGYTF	TGTGCCAGCAGCCAAGATCTCAAGACAGGGCAGATCTATGGCTACACCTTC
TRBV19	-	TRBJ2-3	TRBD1	CASSRTGIPDTQYF	TGTGCCAGTAGTCGGACAGGGATCCCAGATACGCAGTATTTT
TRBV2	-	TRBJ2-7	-	CASSVPTGIATEQYF	TGTGCCAGCAGTGTACCGACGGGTATCGCAACCGAGCAGTACTTC
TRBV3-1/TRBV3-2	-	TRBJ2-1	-	CASSQGNGMYNEQFF	TGTGCCAGCAGCCAAGGCAACGGGATGTACAATGAGCAGTTCTTC
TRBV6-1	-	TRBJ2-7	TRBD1	CASSGNPRDRGSAEQYF	TGTGCCAGCAGTGGAAACCCTCGGGACAGGGGATCTGCCGAGCAGTACTTC
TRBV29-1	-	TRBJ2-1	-	CSLRRGTGLNEQFF	TGCAGCCTACGTCGGGGGACCGGTCTAAATGAGCAGTTCTTC
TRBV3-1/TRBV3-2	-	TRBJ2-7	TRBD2	CASSQGRGLADYEQYF	TGTGCCAGCAGCCAAGGGAGGGGACTAGCGGACTACGAGCAGTACTTC
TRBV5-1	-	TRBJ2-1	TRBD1	CASSAGQGHNEQFF	TGCGCCAGCAGCGCAGGACAGGGCCACAATGAGCAGTTCTTC
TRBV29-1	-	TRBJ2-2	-	CSVAWGPGELFF	TGCAGCGTTGCGTGGGGCCCCGGGGAGCTGTTTTTT
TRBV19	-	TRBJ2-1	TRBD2	CASSIDHQREIYNEQFF	TGTGCCAGTAGTATAGATCATCAGCGGGAGATCTACAATGAGCAGTTCTTC
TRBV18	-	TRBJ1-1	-	CASSPGRNTEAFF	TGTGCCAGCTCACCGGGGAGGAACACTGAAGCTTTCTTT